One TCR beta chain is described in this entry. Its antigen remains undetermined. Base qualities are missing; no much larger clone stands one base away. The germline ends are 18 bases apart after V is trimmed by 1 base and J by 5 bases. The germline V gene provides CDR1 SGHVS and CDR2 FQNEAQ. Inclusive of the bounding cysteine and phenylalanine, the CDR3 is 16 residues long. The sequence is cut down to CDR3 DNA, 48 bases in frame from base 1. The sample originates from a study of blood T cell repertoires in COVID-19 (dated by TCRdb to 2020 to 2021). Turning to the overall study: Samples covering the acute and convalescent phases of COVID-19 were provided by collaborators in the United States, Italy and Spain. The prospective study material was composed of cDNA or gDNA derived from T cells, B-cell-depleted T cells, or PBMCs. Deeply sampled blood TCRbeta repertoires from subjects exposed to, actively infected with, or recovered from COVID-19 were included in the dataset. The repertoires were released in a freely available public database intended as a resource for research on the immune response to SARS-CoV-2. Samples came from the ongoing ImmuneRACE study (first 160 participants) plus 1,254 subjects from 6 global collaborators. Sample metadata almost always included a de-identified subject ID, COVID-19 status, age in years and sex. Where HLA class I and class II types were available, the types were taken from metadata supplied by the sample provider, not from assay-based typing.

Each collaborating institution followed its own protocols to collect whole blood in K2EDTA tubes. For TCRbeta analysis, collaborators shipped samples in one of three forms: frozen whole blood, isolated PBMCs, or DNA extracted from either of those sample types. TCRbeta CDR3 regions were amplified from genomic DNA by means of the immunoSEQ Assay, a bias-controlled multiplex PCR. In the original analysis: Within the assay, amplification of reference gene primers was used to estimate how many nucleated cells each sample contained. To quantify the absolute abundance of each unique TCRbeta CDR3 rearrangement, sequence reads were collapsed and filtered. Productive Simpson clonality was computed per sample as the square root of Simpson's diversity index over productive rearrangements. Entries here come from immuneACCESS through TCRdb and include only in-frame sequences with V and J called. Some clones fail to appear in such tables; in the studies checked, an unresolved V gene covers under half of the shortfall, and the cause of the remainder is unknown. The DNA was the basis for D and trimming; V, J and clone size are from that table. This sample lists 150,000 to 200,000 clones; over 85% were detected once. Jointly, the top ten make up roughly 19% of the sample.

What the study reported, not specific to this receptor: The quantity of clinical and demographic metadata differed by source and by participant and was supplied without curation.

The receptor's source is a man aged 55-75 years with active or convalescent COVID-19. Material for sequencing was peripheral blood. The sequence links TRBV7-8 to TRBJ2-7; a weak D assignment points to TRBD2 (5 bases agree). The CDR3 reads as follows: CASSLGLLRGQDEQYF. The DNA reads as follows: TGTGCCAGCAGCTTAGGATTGCTCCGGGGTCAGGACGAGCAGTACTTC.